The present T cell receptor (beta chain) was sequenced within a study of technical replicates of blood from a few donors. With 0 bases removed from V and 0 bases from J, the gap between germline ends came to 12 bases. The CDR3 is 16 amino acids. The germline V gene has CDR1 LGHNA and CDR2 YSLEER. This table comes from immunoSEQ multiplex PCR, and its TCRdb copy is limited to in-frame clones, with some not included. The sample has roughly 72,000 clones; approximately 93% are singletons. The source is a human donor in good health. The V call is TRBV4-3, the J call TRBJ2-7; the D gene is possibly TRBD1 (5 bases). Input material: T cells isolated from PBMCs. The CDR3 reads CASSQDVGVRSYEQYF. CDR3 in DNA: TGCGCCAGCAGCCAAGATGTAGGGGTCCGCTCCTACGAGCAGTACTTC.